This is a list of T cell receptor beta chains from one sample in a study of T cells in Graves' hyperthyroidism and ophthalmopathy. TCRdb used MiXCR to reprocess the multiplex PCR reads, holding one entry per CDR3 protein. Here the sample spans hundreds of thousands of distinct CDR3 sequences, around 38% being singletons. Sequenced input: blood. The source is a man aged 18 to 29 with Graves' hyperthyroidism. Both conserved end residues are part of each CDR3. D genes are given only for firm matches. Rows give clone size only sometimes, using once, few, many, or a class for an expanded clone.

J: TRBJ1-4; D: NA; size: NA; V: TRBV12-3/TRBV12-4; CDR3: CASSPQRGVGEKLFF; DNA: TGTGCCAGCAGTCCCCAGCGGGGGGTGGGTGAAAAACTGTTTTTT
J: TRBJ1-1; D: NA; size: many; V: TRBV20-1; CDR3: CSARLGGHTEAFF; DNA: TGCAGTGCACGCCTGGGGGGCCACACTGAAGCTTTCTTT
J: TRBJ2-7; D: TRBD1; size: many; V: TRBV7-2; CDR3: CASSLAGQGREQYF; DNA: TGTGCCAGCAGCTTGGCAGGACAGGGTCGCGAGCAGTACTTC
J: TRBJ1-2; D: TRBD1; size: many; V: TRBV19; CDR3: CASRGQGGESYTF; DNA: TGTGCCAGTAGGGGACAGGGCGGTGAGAGCTACACCTTC
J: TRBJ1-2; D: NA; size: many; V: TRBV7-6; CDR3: CASSDRPRNYGYTF; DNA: TGTGCCAGCAGCGATAGGCCCCGAAACTATGGCTACACCTTC
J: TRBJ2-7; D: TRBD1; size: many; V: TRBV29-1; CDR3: CSVGTGANEQYF; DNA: TGCAGCGTTGGGACAGGGGCCAACGAGCAGTACTTC
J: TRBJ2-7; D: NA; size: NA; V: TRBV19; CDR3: CASSKRGDEQYF; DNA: TGTGCCAGTAGTAAGCGAGGGGACGAGCAGTACTTC
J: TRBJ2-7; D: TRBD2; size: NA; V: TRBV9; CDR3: CASSVGTSGSLLEQYF; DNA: TGTGCCAGCAGCGTTGGGACTAGCGGGAGTCTCCTGGAGCAGTACTTC
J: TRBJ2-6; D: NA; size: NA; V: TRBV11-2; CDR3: CASSLRAGTQGANVLTF; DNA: TGTGCCAGCAGCTTAAGGGCCGGGACGCAGGGGGCCAACGTCCTGACTTTC
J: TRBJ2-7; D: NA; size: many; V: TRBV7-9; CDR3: CASSLGQPEQYF; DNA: TGTGCCAGCAGCTTAGGGCAGCCCGAGCAGTACTTC
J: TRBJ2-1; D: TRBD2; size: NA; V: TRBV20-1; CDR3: CSAEGLAVYNEQFF; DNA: TGCAGTGCTGAGGGACTAGCGGTCTACAATGAGCAGTTCTTC
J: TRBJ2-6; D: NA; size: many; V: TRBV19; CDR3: CASRALPLGANVLTF; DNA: TGTGCCAGTAGAGCCCTGCCCCTTGGGGCCAACGTCCTGACTTTC
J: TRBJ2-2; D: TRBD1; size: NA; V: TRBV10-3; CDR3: CAIRTGVTGELFF; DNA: TGTGCCATCAGGACAGGGGTAACCGGGGAGCTGTTTTTT
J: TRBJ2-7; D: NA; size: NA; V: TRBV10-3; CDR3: CASQLQYF; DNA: TGTGCCTCCCAACTGCAGTACTTC
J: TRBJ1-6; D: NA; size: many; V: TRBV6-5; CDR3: CASSVCSPLHF; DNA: TGTGCCAGCAGTGTGTGTTCACCCCTCCACTTT
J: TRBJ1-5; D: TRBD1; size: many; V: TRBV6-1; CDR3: CASKTGVQPQHF; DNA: TGTGCCAGTAAGACAGGGGTTCAGCCCCAGCATTTT
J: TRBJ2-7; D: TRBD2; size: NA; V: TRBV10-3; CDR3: CAITRGERGEQYF; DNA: TGTGCCATCACGCGGGGGGAACGTGGAGAGCAGTACTTC
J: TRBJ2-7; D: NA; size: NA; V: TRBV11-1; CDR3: CASSGLKGEQYF; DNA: TGTGCCAGCAGCGGCCTGAAGGGAGAGCAGTACTTC
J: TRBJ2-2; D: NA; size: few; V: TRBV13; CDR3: CASSLPRGDTGELFF; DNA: TGTGCCAGCAGCTTACCGAGGGGTGACACCGGGGAGCTGTTTTTT
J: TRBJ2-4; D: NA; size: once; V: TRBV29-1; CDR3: CSVAALPPKNIQYF; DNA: TGCAGCGTTGCCGCACTGCCGCCCAAAAACATTCAGTACTTC
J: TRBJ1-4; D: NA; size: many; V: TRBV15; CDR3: CATSRPYRTPEKLFF; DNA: TGTGCCACCAGCAGACCCTATAGGACACCTGAAAAACTGTTTTTT
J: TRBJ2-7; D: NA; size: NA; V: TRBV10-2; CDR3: CASSELGRGLGNYEQYF; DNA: TGCGCCAGCAGTGAGTTGGGCAGGGGATTGGGTAATTACGAGCAGTACTTC
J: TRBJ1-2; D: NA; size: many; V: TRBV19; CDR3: CASSIGVVGYTF; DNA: TGTGCCAGTAGTATCGGAGTGGTTGGCTACACCTTC
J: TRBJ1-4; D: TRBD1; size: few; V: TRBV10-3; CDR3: CATGTASEKLFF; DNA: TGTGCCACCGGGACAGCTTCCGAAAAACTGTTTTTT
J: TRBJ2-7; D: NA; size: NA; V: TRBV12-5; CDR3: CASGLKRGVYEQYF; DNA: TGTGCTAGTGGTTTGAAGAGGGGGGTCTACGAGCAGTACTTC
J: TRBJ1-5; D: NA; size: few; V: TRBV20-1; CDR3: CSARPAAGSNQPQHF; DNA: TGCAGTGCTAGACCGGCGGCCGGGAGCAATCAGCCCCAGCATTTT
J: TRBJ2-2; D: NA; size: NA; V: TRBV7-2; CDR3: CASSSVGGPNTGELFF; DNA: TGTGCCAGCAGCTCAGTCGGCGGGCCCAACACCGGGGAGCTGTTTTTT
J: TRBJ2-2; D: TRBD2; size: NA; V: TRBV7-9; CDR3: CASSLALGTSGRADTGELFF; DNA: TGTGCCAGCAGCTTAGCCCTCGGGACTAGCGGGAGGGCCGACACCGGGGAGCTGTTTTTT
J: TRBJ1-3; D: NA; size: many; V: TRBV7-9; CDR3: CASSLDGGTGNTIYF; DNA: TGTGCCAGCAGCCTAGACGGCGGGACTGGAAACACCATATATTTT
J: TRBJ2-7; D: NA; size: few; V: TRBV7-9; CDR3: CASSSADSAAYEQYF; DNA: TGTGCCAGCAGCTCCGCGGACAGTGCAGCCTACGAGCAGTACTTC
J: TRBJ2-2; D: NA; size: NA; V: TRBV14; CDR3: CASSHNRVRTGELFF; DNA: TGTGCCAGCAGCCATAACAGGGTTAGGACCGGGGAGCTGTTTTTT
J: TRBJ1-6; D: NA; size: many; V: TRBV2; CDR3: CASSDSSYNSPLHF; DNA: TGTGCCAGCAGTGATAGCTCCTATAATTCACCCCTCCACTTT
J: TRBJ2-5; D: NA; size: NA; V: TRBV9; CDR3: CASSQDAGLETQYF; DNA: TGTGCCAGCAGCCAAGATGCAGGTTTGGAGACCCAGTACTTC
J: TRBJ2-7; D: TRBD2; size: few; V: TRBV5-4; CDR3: CASSLEWEGSYEQYF; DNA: TGTGCCAGCAGCTTGGAGTGGGAGGGTTCCTACGAGCAGTACTTC
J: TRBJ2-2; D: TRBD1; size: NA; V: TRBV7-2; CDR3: CASSPTGVGELFF; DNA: TGTGCCAGCAGCCCGACAGGGGTCGGGGAGCTGTTTTTT
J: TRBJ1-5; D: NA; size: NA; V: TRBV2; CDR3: CASRESGSFIVQPQHF; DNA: TGTGCCAGCAGGGAGTCAGGGAGTTTTATAGTCCAGCCCCAGCATTTT
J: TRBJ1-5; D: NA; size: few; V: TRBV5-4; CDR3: CASSLGGGGPQHF; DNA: TGTGCCAGCAGCTTGGGCGGGGGTGGGCCCCAGCATTTT
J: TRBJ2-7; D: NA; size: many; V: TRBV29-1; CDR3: CSVSGDSSEQYF; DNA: TGCAGCGTTTCGGGGGACAGCTCCGAGCAGTACTTC
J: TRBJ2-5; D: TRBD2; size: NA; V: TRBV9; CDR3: CASSAGTSGSQTQYF; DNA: TGTGCCAGCAGCGCCGGGACTAGCGGGAGTCAGACCCAGTACTTC
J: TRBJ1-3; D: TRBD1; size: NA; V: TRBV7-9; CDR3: CASSSGTGGLNTIYF; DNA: TGTGCCAGCAGCTCAGGGACAGGGGGCTTGAACACCATATATTTT
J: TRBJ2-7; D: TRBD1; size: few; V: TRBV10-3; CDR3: CATKDRGASYEQYF; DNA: TGTGCCACCAAAGACAGGGGGGCCTCCTACGAGCAGTACTTC
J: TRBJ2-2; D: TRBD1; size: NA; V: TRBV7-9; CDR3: CASSYRDRTGELFF; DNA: TGTGCCAGCAGCTACCGGGACAGGACCGGGGAGCTGTTTTTT
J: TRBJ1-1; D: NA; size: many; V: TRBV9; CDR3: CASSVDGGNTEAFF; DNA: TGTGCCAGCAGCGTAGATGGGGGAAACACTGAAGCTTTCTTT
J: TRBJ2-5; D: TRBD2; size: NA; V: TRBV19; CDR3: CASNPGRGETQYF; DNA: TGTGCCAGTAACCCGGGGAGGGGAGAGACCCAGTACTTC
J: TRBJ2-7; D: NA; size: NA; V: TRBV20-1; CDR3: CSARDQWGAYEQYF; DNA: TGCAGTGCTAGAGATCAGTGGGGGGCATACGAGCAGTACTTC
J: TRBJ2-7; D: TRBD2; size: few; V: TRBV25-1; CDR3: CACTELAGEQYF; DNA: TGTGCCTGCACAGAACTAGCGGGCGAGCAGTACTTC
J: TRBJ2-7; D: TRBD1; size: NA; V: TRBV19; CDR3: CASRGDRARQYF; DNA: TGTGCCAGTAGGGGGGACAGAGCGCGGCAGTACTTC
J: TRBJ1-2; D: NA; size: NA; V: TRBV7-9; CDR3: CASSLSDTGLGHLNGYTF; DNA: TGTGCCAGCAGCTTATCCGATACAGGGTTAGGGCACCTTAATGGCTACACCTTC
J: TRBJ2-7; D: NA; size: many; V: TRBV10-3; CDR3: CAISDEETSYEQYF; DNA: TGTGCCATCAGTGATGAAGAGACCTCCTACGAGCAGTACTTC
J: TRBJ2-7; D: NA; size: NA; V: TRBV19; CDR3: CASSTFGRGSSYEQYF; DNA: TGTGCCAGTAGTACCTTTGGACGGGGGAGCTCCTACGAGCAGTACTTC
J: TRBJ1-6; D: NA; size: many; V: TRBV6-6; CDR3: CASSYSFEGTGHF; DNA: TGTGCCAGCAGTTACTCTTTTGAGGGCACCGGTCACTTT
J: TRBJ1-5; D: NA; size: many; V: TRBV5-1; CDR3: CASSPTGFQPQHF; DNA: TGCGCCAGCAGCCCGACAGGTTTCCAGCCCCAGCATTTT
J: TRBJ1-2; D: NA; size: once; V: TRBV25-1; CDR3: CASSAGGILNYGYTF; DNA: TGTGCCAGCAGTGCCGGCGGCATCCTTAACTATGGCTACACCTTC
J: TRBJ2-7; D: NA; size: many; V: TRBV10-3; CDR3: CAISGLRAGESYEQYF; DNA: TGTGCCATCAGTGGGCTGAGGGCAGGGGAATCTTACGAGCAGTACTTC
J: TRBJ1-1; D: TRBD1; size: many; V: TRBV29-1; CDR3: CSVEDRGQNTEAFF; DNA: TGCAGCGTGGAAGACAGGGGGCAAAACACTGAAGCTTTCTTT
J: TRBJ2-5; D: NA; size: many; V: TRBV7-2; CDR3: CASSLSGSLGQETQYF; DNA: TGTGCCAGCAGCCTCTCAGGGAGTCTGGGACAAGAGACCCAGTACTTC
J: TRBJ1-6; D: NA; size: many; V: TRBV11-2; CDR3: CASSSLRDSPLHF; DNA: TGTGCCAGCAGCTCGCTGCGGGATTCACCCCTCCACTTT
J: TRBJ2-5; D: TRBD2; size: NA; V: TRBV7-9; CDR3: CASSSDRLAPQETQYF; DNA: TGTGCCAGCAGCTCTGACCGACTAGCCCCCCAAGAGACCCAGTACTTC
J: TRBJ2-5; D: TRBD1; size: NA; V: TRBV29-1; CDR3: CSSRPGTGDWETQYF; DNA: TGCAGCTCCCGTCCCGGGACAGGGGATTGGGAGACCCAGTACTTC